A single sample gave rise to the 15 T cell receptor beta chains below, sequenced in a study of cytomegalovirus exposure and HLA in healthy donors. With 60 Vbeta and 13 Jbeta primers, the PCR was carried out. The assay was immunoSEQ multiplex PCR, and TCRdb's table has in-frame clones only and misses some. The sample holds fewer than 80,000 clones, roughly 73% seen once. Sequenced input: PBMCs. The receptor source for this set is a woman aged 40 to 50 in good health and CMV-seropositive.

CDR3 bases: TGTGCCAGCAGTGGATTGACGACAACCACTAATGAAAAACTGTTTTTT. Its translation: CASSGLTTTTNEKLFF. J is TRBJ1-4 and V is TRBV25-1; no clear D gene. V was trimmed by 4 bases and J by 2 bases, leaving 14 bases between them. The CDR3 is 16 residues long. Germline V gives CDR1 MGHDK, CDR2 SYGVNS.

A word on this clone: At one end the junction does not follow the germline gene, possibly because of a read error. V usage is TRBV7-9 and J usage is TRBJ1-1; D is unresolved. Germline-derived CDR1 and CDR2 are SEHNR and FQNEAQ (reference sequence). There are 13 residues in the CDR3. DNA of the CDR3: TGTTCCAGCAGCTTAGATTCTGGAGGTGAAGCTTTCTTT. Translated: CSSSLDSGGEAFF.

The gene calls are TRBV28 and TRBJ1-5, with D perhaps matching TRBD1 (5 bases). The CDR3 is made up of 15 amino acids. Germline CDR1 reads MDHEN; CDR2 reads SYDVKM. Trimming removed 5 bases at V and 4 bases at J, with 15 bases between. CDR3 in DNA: TGTGCCAGCAGTCCGATTAGGACACTTAATCAGCCCCAGCATTTT. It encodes CASSPIRTLNQPQHF.

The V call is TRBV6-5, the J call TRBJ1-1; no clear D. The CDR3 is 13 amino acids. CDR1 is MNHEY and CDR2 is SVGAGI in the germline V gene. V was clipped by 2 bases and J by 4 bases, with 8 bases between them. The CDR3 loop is CASSYQEITEAFF. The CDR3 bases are TGTGCCAGCAGTTACCAGGAAATCACTGAAGCTTTCTTT.

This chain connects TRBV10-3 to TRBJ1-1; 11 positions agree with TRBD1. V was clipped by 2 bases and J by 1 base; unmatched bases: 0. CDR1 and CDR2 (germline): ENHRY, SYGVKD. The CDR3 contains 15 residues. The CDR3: CAISEGQGANTEAFF. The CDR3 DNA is TGTGCCATCAGTGAGGGACAGGGGGCGAACACTGAAGCTTTCTTT.

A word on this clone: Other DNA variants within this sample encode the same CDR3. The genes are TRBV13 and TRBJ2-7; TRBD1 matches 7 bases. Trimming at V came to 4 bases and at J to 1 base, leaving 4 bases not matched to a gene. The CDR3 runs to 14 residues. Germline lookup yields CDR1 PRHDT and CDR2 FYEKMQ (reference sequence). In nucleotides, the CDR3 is TGTGCCAGCAGCTATAGGGACAGATCCTACGAGCAGTACTTC. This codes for CASSYRDRSYEQYF. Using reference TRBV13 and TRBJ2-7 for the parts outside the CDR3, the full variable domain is AAGVIQSPRHLIKEKRETATLKCYPIPRHDTVYWYQQGPGQDPQFLISFYEKMQSDKGSIPDRFSAQQFSDYHSELNMSSLELGDSALYFCASSYRDRSYEQYFGPGTRLTVT.

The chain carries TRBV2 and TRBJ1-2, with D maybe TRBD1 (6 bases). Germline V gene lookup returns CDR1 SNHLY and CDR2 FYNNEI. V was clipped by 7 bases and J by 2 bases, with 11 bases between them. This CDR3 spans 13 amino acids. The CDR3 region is CASKRDTNYGYTF. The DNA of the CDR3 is TGTGCCAGCAAAAGGGACACAAACTATGGCTACACCTTC.

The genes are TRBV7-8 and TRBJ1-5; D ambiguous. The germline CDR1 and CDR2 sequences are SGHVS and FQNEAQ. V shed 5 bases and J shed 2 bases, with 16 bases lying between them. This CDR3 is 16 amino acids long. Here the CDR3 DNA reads TGTGCCAGCAGCCAAACAGCGCGGGTAGGCAATCAGCCCCAGCATTTT. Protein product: CASSQTARVGNQPQHF.

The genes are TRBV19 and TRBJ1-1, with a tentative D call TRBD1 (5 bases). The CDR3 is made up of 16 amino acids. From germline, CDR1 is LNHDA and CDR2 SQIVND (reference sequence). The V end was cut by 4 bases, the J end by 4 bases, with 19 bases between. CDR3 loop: CASSKGTGAGSTEAFF. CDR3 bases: TGTGCCAGTAGTAAGGGCACAGGTGCGGGGAGCACTGAAGCTTTCTTT.

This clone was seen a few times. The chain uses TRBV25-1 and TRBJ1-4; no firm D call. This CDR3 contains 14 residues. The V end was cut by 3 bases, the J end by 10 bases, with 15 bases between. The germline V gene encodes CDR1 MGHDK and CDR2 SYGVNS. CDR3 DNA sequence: TGTGCCAGCAGTGACCCTTCGGTATCGGGAAAACTGTTTTTT. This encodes CASSDPSVSGKLFF.

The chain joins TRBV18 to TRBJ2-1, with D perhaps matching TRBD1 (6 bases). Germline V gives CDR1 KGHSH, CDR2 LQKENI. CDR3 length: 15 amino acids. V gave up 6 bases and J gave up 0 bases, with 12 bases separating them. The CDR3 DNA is TGTGCCAGCTCCCAGGGGCCCGGCTCCTACAATGAGCAGTTCTTC. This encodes CASSQGPGSYNEQFF.

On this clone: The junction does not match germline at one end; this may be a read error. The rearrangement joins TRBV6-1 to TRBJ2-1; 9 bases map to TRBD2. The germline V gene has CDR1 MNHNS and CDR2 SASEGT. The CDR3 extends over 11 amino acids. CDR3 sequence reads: CASTLAGGRVF. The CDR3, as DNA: TGTGCCAGCACTCTCGCGGGGGGGAGAGTCTTC.

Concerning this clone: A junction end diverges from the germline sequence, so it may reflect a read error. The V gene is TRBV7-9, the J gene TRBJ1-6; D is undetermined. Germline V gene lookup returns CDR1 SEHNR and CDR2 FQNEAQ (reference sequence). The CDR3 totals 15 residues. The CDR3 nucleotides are TGTTCCAGCAGCCCTACTCCTAAGCCAAATTCACCCCTCCACTTT. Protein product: CSSSPTPKPNSPLHF.

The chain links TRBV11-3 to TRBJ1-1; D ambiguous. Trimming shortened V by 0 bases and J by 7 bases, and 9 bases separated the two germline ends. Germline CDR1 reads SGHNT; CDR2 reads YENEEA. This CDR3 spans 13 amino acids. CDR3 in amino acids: CASSLEEGGEAFF. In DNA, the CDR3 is TGTGCCAGCAGCTTAGAGGAGGGCGGTGAAGCTTTCTTT.

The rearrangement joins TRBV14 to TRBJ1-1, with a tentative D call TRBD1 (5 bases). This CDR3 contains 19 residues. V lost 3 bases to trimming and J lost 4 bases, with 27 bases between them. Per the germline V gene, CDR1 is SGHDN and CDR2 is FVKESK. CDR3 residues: CASSQLSPGLIGRSTEAFF. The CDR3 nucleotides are TGTGCCAGCAGCCAGCTAAGTCCGGGACTCATCGGTCGTAGCACTGAAGCTTTCTTT.